The 10 T cell receptor beta chains below all came from one sample that was sequenced in a study of cytomegalovirus exposure and HLA in healthy donors. Vbeta (60) and Jbeta (13) primers were used in the PCR. Produced via immunoSEQ multiplex PCR; TCRdb's table is partial and in-frame only. The sample has some 170,000 clones, 60% to 80% seen once. The sequenced sample consisted of PBMCs. These receptors came from a man in his 60s in good health and CMV-seronegative.

The V call is TRBV5-6, the J call TRBJ2-7; the D gene is possibly TRBD1 (6 bases). The CDR3 is made up of 14 amino acids. V was clipped by 3 bases and J by 2 bases, with 12 bases between them. Germline CDR1 is SGHDT and CDR2 is YYEEEE. In DNA, the CDR3 is TGTGCCAGCAGCTACAGGGAAGGTGCCTACGAGCAGTACTTC. Amino acid sequence: CASSYREGAYEQYF.

This clone was seen more than once but under ten times. The rearrangement links TRBV6-5 to TRBJ1-5; D gene unclear. From germline, CDR1 is MNHEY and CDR2 SVGAGI. The CDR3 has 13 amino acids. V was trimmed by 7 bases and J by 5 bases, leaving 12 bases between them. Here the CDR3 reads CASKVQDYQPQHF. In nucleotides, the CDR3 is TGTGCCAGCAAGGTCCAGGACTATCAGCCCCAGCATTTT.

The rearrangement links TRBV9 to TRBJ2-7; 7 bases fit TRBD1. V gave up 4 bases and J gave up 0 bases; unmatched junction bases: 4. Germline V gene lookup returns CDR1 SGDLS and CDR2 YYNGEE. CDR3 size: 14 residues. The CDR3 region has the DNA TGTGCCAGCAGCCGCAGGGGGTACTCCTACGAGCAGTACTTC. It encodes CASSRRGYSYEQYF.

The V and J genes are TRBV28 and TRBJ1-1, with TRBD1 matching 9 bases. The CDR3 consists of 16 residues. Germline values: CDR1 MDHEN, CDR2 SYDVKM. With V trimmed by 3 bases and J by 5 bases, 10 bases remained unmatched. The chain's CDR3 is CASSLLIGTGRTEAFF. CDR3 in DNA: TGTGCCAGCAGTTTGCTAATTGGGACAGGGCGAACTGAAGCTTTCTTT.

This rearrangement joins TRBV27 to TRBJ2-1; TRBD1 matches 11 bases. CDR1 is MNHEY, CDR2 SMNVEV, per germline (reference sequence). V lost 8 bases to trimming and J lost 6 bases; unmatched junction nucleotides: 6. This CDR3 region has 14 residues. Here the CDR3 reads CASSGQGARNEQFF. The DNA of the CDR3 is TGTGCCAGCTCTGGACAGGGGGCGCGCAATGAGCAGTTCTTC.

This clone was found a few times. The rearrangement links TRBV21-1 to TRBJ2-1; the table's D call TRBD2 went unverified against the DNA. TRBV21-1 is tagged as a pseudogene. The CDR3 runs 15 residues. DNA of the CDR3: TGTGCCAGCAGCAGGACTAGCGGGGGCTACAATGAGCAGTTCTTC. Translation gives CASSRTSGGYNEQFF.

This chain connects TRBV5-5 to TRBJ2-5, with D perhaps TRBD1 (7 bases). Germline loops: CDR1 SGHKS, CDR2 YYEKEE (reference sequence). CDR3 length equals 14 residues. Trimming pared 1 base from V and 4 bases from J, leaving 11 bases between. This CDR3 is CASSLLQGGETQYF. CDR3 DNA: TGTGCCAGCAGCTTGCTTCAGGGGGGAGAGACCCAGTACTTC. Full variable domain (missing parts from reference TRBV5-5 and TRBJ2-5): DAGVTQSPTHLIKTRGQQVTLRCSPISGHKSVSWYQQVLGQGPQFIFQYYEKEERGRGNFPDRFSARQFPNYSSELNVNALLLGDSALYLCASSLLQGGETQYFGPGTRLLVL.

The chain links TRBV29-1 to TRBJ1-2; a possible D gene is TRBD1 (6 bases). V was pared by 6 bases and J by 7 bases, with 15 bases between. Germline CDR1 reads SQVTM; CDR2 reads ANQGSEA. This CDR3 is 12 amino acids long. In nucleotides, the CDR3 is TGCAGCGTCCCCCAGACAGGAGGTGGCTACACCTTC. Translated: CSVPQTGGGYTF.

Concerning this clone itself: A read error may account for a junction end that differs from germline. The chain couples TRBV7-9 to TRBJ1-2; TRBD1 matches 7 bases. This CDR3 region has 16 residues. CDR1 and CDR2 from the germline V gene are SEHNR and FQNEAQ (reference sequence). CDR3 sequence reads: CSSSSAGGGVDYGYTF. As DNA, the CDR3 is TGTTCCAGCAGCTCCGCAGGGGGTGGGGTCGACTATGGCTACACCTTC. The entire variable domain, with the rest obtained from reference TRBV7-9 and TRBJ1-2, is as follows: DTGVSQNPRHKITKRGQNVTFRCDPISEHNRLYWYRQTLGQGPEFLTYFQNEAQLEKSRLLSDRFSAERPKGSFSTLEIQRTEQGDSAMYLCSSSSAGGGVDYGYTFGSGTRLTVV.

As for this clone: Its ends do not fully match the called genes, so a read error is possible. The V and J genes are TRBV29-1 and TRBJ2-3, with D maybe TRBD2 (5 bases). Germline V gene sequence: CDR1 SQVTM, CDR2 ANQGSEA. There are 11 residues in the CDR3. Written as DNA, the CDR3 is TGCAGCCTGGGGAGCATAGATACGCAGTATTTT. It translates to CSLGSIDTQYF.